This T cell receptor beta chain was profiled in a study of response to subunit inactivated influenza vaccine. Study results and limitations: Authors suggested each seasonal flu vaccination may recruit only limited numbers of new T cells.

This clonotype came up a few times. Its antigen is not known. TCRdb re-analysed the RT-PCR reads in MiXCR, keeping a single row per CDR3 protein. The sample carries 450,000 to 600,000 distinct CDR3 sequences, 15% to 20% recorded once. The sequences come from CD4+ T cells sorted from PBMCs, collected less than 30 months after vaccination. The origin of this receptor is a man aged 50-75 years who received an inactivated influenza vaccine.

CDR3 coding DNA: TGTGCCTGGAAGACAGGGCGGAGCACTGAAGCTTTCTTT. Translation: CAWKTGRSTEAFF. J is TRBJ1-1 and V is TRBV30; 7 bases match TRBD1. The CDR3 is made up of 13 amino acids. With V trimmed by 4 bases and J by 4 bases, 6 bases remained unmatched. Germline V lookup: CDR1 GTSNPN, CDR2 SVGIG (reference sequence).